The present T cell receptor (beta chain) was sequenced within a study of CD8 T cells in Susac syndrome (dated by TCRdb to the late 2010s). In the study overall: Of the Susac syndrome patients who were sequenced, eight were in clinical remission while 5 or 6 had clinically active disease. At blood withdrawal, Susac syndrome patients were therapy-naive, treated with corticosteroids (with IVIg additionally given to some), or treated with IVIg alone. Repertoire sequencing was used to test whether CD8+ T cell activation and differentiation in Susac syndrome was antigen driven.

High-throughput TCR beta sequencing profiled peripheral blood CD8+ and CD4+ T cells from healthy donors, Susac syndrome patients and multiple sclerosis patients. Recently defined diagnostic criteria for definite or probable disease were met by the Susac syndrome patients. Bulk CD8+ and CD4+ T cells were purified by magnetic negative isolation, while CD8+ TEMRA cells were enriched using FACS. Blood was drawn into EDTA tubes, processed within 24 hours, and PBMCs were isolated by density gradient centrifugation. PBMCs intended for TCR sequencing were cryopreserved in liquid nitrogen and thawed later in a water bath at 37 degrees C. Purity of sorted or isolated CD4+, CD8+ and CD8+ TEMRA cells was at least 90%. Here is what the overall study found, with its caveats: In patients with Susac syndrome, the CD4+ T cell repertoire showed no detectable clonal expansion. The study acknowledged that relatively few individuals were included in the TCR sequencing and HLA analysis.

RNA was extracted using the RNeasy kit, and about 0.5 to 1 ug of the RNA was reverse transcribed with random hexamers. The immunoSEQ multiplex PCR assay, which covers 54 Vbeta and 13 Jbeta segments, was used to amplify TCR beta CDR3 regions. PCR amplification bias was corrected using a synthetic template baseline for primer optimization and computational correction. Per the source publication's procedure: Reads were annotated to V, D and J genes according to IMGT and were analyzed with immunoSEQ Analyzer, with only productive sequences retained. Clonality was calculated as one minus the Shannon entropy normalized by log2 of the number of productive unique sequences. Public and private clones were assessed among the 100 most prevalent clones of each patient and control. Susac-specific clones were defined as absent from healthy and MS cohorts, over a thousand published viral clones and other ImmuneACCESS disease sequences. Clones were called with MiXCR by TCRdb after fastp trimmed the public reads at Q25, and only in-frame beta chains were retained. Rows with one shared CDR3 protein collapse into an entry with the most common genes and DNA. The authors' filters were not applied to this entry. This sample is represented by about 180,000 distinct CDR3 sequences; around 94% of them were singletons. Around 0.1% of the sample lies in the top ten.

In the case of this clonotype: This receptor's antigen is unknown. Base qualities are not recorded, but no much larger clone differs from it by a single base.

The CDR3 spans 13 residues, from the cysteine through the phenylalanine. Only CDR3 DNA is held: 39 bases, read in frame from base 1. Based on the germline V gene (reference sequence), the CDR1 and CDR2 sequences are DFQATT and SNEGSKA. V and J lose 8 bases and 3 bases, and a span of 16 bases separates them. The receptor was derived from a human donor with Susac syndrome. The sample consisted of CD4+ T cells from PBMCs. The V and J genes are TRBV20-1 and TRBJ2-5; D gene: possibly TRBD2, on 6 matching bases. The CDR3 reads CSYRLEGEETQYF. In nucleotide form, the sequence is TGCAGTTATCGGTTGGAGGGAGAAGAGACCCAGTACTTC.